This is a list of T cell receptor beta chains from one sample in a study of T cells after yellow fever vaccination. TCRdb processed the 5' RACE reads anew with MiXCR; each CDR3 protein has one entry. The sample consists of more than 90,000 distinct CDR3 sequences, about 6.8% of them appearing once. This material consisted of CD4+ T cells sorted from PBMCs, taken about 49 days after the first yellow fever vaccination. Source of these receptors: a man aged 18 to 30 who received the YFV17D yellow fever vaccine. Each CDR3 is given with its conserved first and last residue. D genes are given only for firm matches. Size is omitted from some rows. Given values are once, few, many or a class for expanded clones.

abundance	j_gene	v_gene	d_gene	CDR3aa	CDR3nt
many	TRBJ2-3	TRBV29-1	-	CSFEFGSTDTQYF	TGCAGCTTTGAATTTGGGTCTACAGATACGCAGTATTTT
many	TRBJ2-2	TRBV4-1	-	CASSPQRGRDTGELFF	TGCGCCAGCAGTCCTCAAAGGGGAAGGGACACCGGGGAGCTGTTTTTT
few	TRBJ1-4	TRBV7-2	TRBD1	CASSLGQGEGKLFF	TGTGCCAGCAGCCTGGGACAGGGGGAAGGAAAACTGTTTTTT
many	TRBJ2-3	TRBV29-1	TRBD2	CSVRGERGGGTDTQYF	TGCAGCGTTCGAGGCGAGCGGGGGGGCGGAACAGATACGCAGTATTTT
many	TRBJ2-2	TRBV9	-	CASSVDWTPNTGELFF	TGTGCCAGCAGCGTAGATTGGACACCGAACACCGGGGAGCTGTTTTTT
many	TRBJ2-2	TRBV2	TRBD1	CASSENRGGYGELFF	TGTGCCAGCAGTGAAAACAGGGGCGGATACGGGGAGCTGTTTTTT
few	TRBJ2-3	TRBV5-1	-	CASRGGDLTDTQYF	TGCGCCAGCAGAGGTGGGGATTTAACAGATACGCAGTATTTT
many	TRBJ1-2	TRBV18	-	CASSPSKVGYTF	TGTGCCAGCTCACCGTCGAAGGTCGGCTACACCTTC
-	TRBJ1-1	TRBV6-5	-	CASRGDIGGTEAFF	TGTGCCAGCAGAGGGGACATCGGGGGCACTGAAGCTTTCTTT
many	TRBJ1-4	TRBV20-1	-	CSAKKPAATNEKLFF	TGCAGTGCTAAGAAACCAGCCGCAACTAATGAAAAACTGTTTTTT
many	TRBJ2-2	TRBV11-2	-	CASTQGATNTGELFF	TGTGCCAGCACCCAGGGAGCCACGAACACCGGGGAGCTGTTTTTT
-	TRBJ1-6	TRBV7-9	-	CASSFEGGPPLHF	TGTGCCAGCAGCTTTGAGGGAGGGCCACCCCTCCACTTT
many	TRBJ1-6	TRBV5-1	-	CASSLIGGNYNSPLHF	TGCGCCAGCAGCTTGATTGGGGGTAACTATAATTCACCCCTCCACTTT
-	TRBJ2-3	TRBV7-3	TRBD1	CASRPDRGTDTQYF	TGTGCCAGCAGACCGGACAGGGGCACAGATACGCAGTATTTT
many	TRBJ2-7	TRBV20-1	-	CSAAGTRRTYEQYF	TGCAGTGCTGCCGGGACACGCAGAACCTACGAGCAGTACTTC
many	TRBJ2-1	TRBV19	-	CASSNQYNEQFF	TGTGCCAGTAGTAACCAATACAATGAGCAGTTCTTC
few	TRBJ2-2	TRBV5-3	-	CAMSLGILSGELFF	TGTGCCATGAGCCTTGGGATCCTCAGCGGGGAGCTGTTTTTT
many	TRBJ2-3	TRBV30	-	CAWSVLGTDTQYF	TGTGCCTGGAGTGTACTTGGCACAGATACGCAGTATTTT
many	TRBJ2-5	TRBV5-1	-	CASSPDRKETQYF	TGCGCCAGCAGCCCCGACAGGAAAGAGACCCAGTACTTC
-	TRBJ2-1	TRBV10-1	TRBD1	CASSEGRTGDYNEQFF	TGCGCCAGCAGTGAGGGAAGGACAGGGGACTACAATGAGCAGTTCTTC
few	TRBJ1-1	TRBV7-2	-	CASSSSPGSVIAFF	TGTGCCAGCAGCTCTTCCCCAGGGTCGGTGATCGCTTTCTTT
many	TRBJ2-1	TRBV5-1	TRBD1	CASSREQGAARGYNEQFF	TGCGCCAGCAGCCGTGAACAGGGGGCCGCGAGAGGATACAATGAGCAGTTCTTC
many	TRBJ1-2	TRBV12-3/TRBV12-4	TRBD1	CASSLTGGHGYTF	TGTGCCAGCAGTTTGACAGGGGGACATGGCTACACCTTC
many	TRBJ2-5	TRBV20-1	-	CSARDRRGRETQYF	TGCAGTGCTAGAGATCGGCGGGGTAGAGAGACCCAGTACTTC
many	TRBJ2-1	TRBV4-3	TRBD1	CASSPRYLRTGGSYNEQFF	TGCGCCAGCAGCCCTCGCTATTTAAGGACAGGGGGCTCCTACAATGAGCAGTTCTTC
few	TRBJ2-3	TRBV5-4	-	CASSLRGGKDTQYF	TGTGCCAGCAGCTTGAGGGGAGGCAAGGATACGCAGTATTTT
many	TRBJ2-5	TRBV7-2	-	CASSLDRLRTQYF	TGTGCCAGCAGCCTCGACAGGCTGCGGACCCAGTACTTC
many	TRBJ1-1	TRBV4-3	-	CASSHLRPSEAFF	TGCGCCAGCAGCCACCTCAGGCCGTCTGAAGCTTTCTTT
many	TRBJ2-7	TRBV5-1	-	CASSLASDLYF	TGCGCCAGCAGCTTGGCGTCAGACTTATACTTC
many	TRBJ1-1	TRBV6-5	-	CASSYVPANTEAFF	TGTGCCAGCAGTTACGTCCCGGCGAACACTGAAGCTTTCTTT
many	TRBJ2-7	TRBV6-1	-	CASSGQNFYEQYF	TGTGCCAGCAGTGGACAGAATTTCTACGAGCAGTACTTC
many	TRBJ2-1	TRBV2	-	CASRDGYNEQFF	TGTGCCAGCAGGGACGGATACAATGAGCAGTTCTTC
many	TRBJ2-7	TRBV20-1	-	CSARGNGVYEQYF	TGCAGTGCTAGAGGGAACGGGGTGTACGAGCAGTACTTC
many	TRBJ1-1	TRBV6-2/TRBV6-3	-	CASSYRRGTEAFF	TGTGCCAGCAGTTATCGCCGAGGTACTGAAGCTTTCTTT
many	TRBJ2-1	TRBV15	-	CATSLASANEQFF	TGTGCCACCAGCCTAGCCAGTGCGAATGAGCAGTTCTTC
few	TRBJ2-1	TRBV9	-	CASSASPLNEQFF	TGTGCCAGCAGCGCAAGCCCCCTCAATGAGCAGTTCTTC
-	TRBJ2-1	TRBV6-2/TRBV6-3	-	CASLGGPIFDNEQFF	TGTGCCAGCTTGGGGGGGCCCATCTTCGACAATGAGCAGTTCTTC
many	TRBJ2-3	TRBV7-2	-	CASSFLYTDTQYF	TGTGCCAGCAGCTTCCTCTACACAGATACGCAGTATTTT
few	TRBJ1-1	TRBV11-1	-	CASSPWTMNTEAFF	TGTGCCAGCAGCCCCTGGACAATGAACACTGAAGCTTTCTTT
many	TRBJ1-1	TRBV5-1	-	CASSLGLLAEAFF	TGCGCCAGCAGCTTGGGTCTACTTGCTGAAGCTTTCTTT
few	TRBJ2-5	TRBV20-1	TRBD2	CSARGGASGGPETQYF	TGCAGTGCTAGGGGGGGGGCTAGCGGGGGACCAGAGACCCAGTACTTC
many	TRBJ2-3	TRBV7-6	TRBD2	CASSLAVNTDTQYF	TGTGCCAGCAGCCTAGCGGTGAACACAGATACGCAGTATTTT
-	TRBJ2-1	TRBV5-4	TRBD1	CASSLGDRNEQFF	TGTGCCAGCAGCTTGGGGGACAGAAATGAGCAGTTCTTC
many	TRBJ2-3	TRBV5-1	TRBD2	CASSLRGGIDTQYF	TGCGCCAGCAGCTTGCGGGGGGGCATAGATACGCAGTATTTT
many	TRBJ2-5	TRBV20-1	TRBD2	CSADSGGAVETQYF	TGCAGTGCCGATAGCGGGGGGGCAGTAGAGACCCAGTACTTC
many	TRBJ1-5	TRBV6-2/TRBV6-3	TRBD1	CASRPTGIHQPQHF	TGTGCCAGCAGGCCGACAGGGATCCATCAGCCCCAGCATTTT
many	TRBJ1-2	TRBV5-5	TRBD1	CASSLGTGEGYTF	TGTGCCAGCAGCCTAGGGACAGGGGAAGGCTACACCTTC
-	TRBJ2-6	TRBV5-7	-	CASSPRPDCGANVLTF	TGTGCCAGCAGCCCCCGGCCCGACTGTGGGGCCAACGTCCTGACTTTC
many	TRBJ2-3	TRBV7-2	TRBD1	CASSPQGADTQYF	TGTGCCAGCAGCCCCCAGGGGGCGGATACGCAGTATTTT
many	TRBJ2-2	TRBV7-2	-	CASSFSVLGELFF	TGTGCCAGCAGCTTCAGTGTTTTGGGGGAGCTGTTTTTT
many	TRBJ1-5	TRBV20-1	TRBD1	CSAGQANQPQHF	TGCAGTGCCGGACAGGCCAATCAGCCCCAGCATTTT
many	TRBJ1-6	TRBV7-2	-	CASSWVTVDSPLHF	TGTGCCAGCAGCTGGGTTACAGTGGATTCACCCCTCCACTTT
-	TRBJ2-3	TRBV18	TRBD1	CASSPGQKGEQYF	TGTGCCAGCTCACCGGGACAGAAGGGAGAACAGTATTTT
many	TRBJ2-2	TRBV20-1	TRBD1	CSAREGGTGAGELFF	TGCAGTGCTAGAGAGGGTGGGACAGGGGCCGGGGAGCTGTTTTTT
many	TRBJ1-1	TRBV4-1	-	CASSQVYRNSNTEAFF	TGCGCCAGCAGCCAAGTCTACAGGAACTCGAACACTGAAGCTTTCTTT
many	TRBJ2-5	TRBV7-9	TRBD1	CASSLDRDRGRTQYF	TGTGCCAGCAGCTTAGACCGGGACAGGGGGAGGACCCAGTACTTC
-	TRBJ2-6	TRBV5-4	TRBD1	CASSFGTGASLTF	TGTGCCAGCAGCTTCGGGACAGGGGCTTCTCTGACTTTC